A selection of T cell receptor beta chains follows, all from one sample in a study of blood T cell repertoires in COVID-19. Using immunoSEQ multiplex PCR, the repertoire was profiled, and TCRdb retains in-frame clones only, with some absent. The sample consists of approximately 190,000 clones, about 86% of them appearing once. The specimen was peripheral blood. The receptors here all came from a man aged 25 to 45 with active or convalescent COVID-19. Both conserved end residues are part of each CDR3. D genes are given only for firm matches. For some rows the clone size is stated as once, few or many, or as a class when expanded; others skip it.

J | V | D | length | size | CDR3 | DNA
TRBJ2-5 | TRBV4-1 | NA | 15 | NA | CASSQVGTAGETQYF | TGCGCCAGCAGCCAAGTTGGGACAGCGGGAGAGACCCAGTACTTC
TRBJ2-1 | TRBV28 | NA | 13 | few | CASRRQSGHEQFF | TGTGCCAGCCGCCGCCAATCAGGCCATGAGCAGTTCTTC
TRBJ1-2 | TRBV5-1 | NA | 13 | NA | CASQTGGNYGYTF | TGCGCCAGCCAGACAGGCGGGAACTATGGCTACACCTTC
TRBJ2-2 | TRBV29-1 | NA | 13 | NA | CGTDGQISGELFF | TGCGGAACGGACGGACAGATCAGCGGGGAGCTGTTTTTT
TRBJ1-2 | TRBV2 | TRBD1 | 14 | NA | CAIGQGDLMRGYTF | TGTGCCATCGGACAGGGCGACTTGATGCGTGGCTACACCTTC
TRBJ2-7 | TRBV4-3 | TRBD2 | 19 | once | CASSPYAVEAGGGVYEQYF | TGCGCCAGCAGCCCCTACGCGGTGGAAGCGGGAGGAGGGGTCTACGAGCAGTACTTC
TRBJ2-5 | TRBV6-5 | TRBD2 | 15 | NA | CASSYRRERGETQYF | TGTGCCAGCAGTTACCGGCGGGAGCGTGGAGAGACCCAGTACTTC
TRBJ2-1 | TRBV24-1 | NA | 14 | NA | CATSDPGRVDEQFF | TGTGCCACCAGTGATCCGGGCAGGGTGGATGAGCAGTTCTTC
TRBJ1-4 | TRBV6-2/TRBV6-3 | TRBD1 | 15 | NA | CASSYPGQGGEKLFF | TGTGCCAGCAGTTACCCGGGACAGGGTGGAGAAAAACTGTTTTTT
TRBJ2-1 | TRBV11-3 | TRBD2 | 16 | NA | CASSLLAGVAYNEQFF | TGTGCCAGCAGCTTACTAGCGGGAGTCGCCTACAATGAGCAGTTCTTC
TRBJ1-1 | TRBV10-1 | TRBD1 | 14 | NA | CASKRDRASTEAFF | TGCGCCAGCAAGCGGGACAGGGCTTCAACTGAAGCTTTCTTT
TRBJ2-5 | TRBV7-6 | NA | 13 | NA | CASSLRARETQYF | TGTGCCAGCAGCCTAAGAGCTCGAGAGACCCAGTACTTC
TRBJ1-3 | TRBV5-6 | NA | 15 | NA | CASSLGRSSGNTIYF | TGTGCCAGCAGCTTGGGTAGGAGCTCTGGAAACACCATATATTTT
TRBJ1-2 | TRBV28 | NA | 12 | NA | CASSFGGYGYTF | TGTGCCAGCAGTTTTGGAGGGTATGGCTACACCTTC
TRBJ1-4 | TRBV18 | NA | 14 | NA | CASSPWTENEKLFF | TGTGCCAGCTCACCCTGGACAGAAAATGAAAAACTGTTTTTT
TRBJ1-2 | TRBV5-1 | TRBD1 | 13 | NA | CASSLDGQGIRAF | TGCGCCAGCAGCCTGGACGGACAGGGCATACGAGCCTTC